The present entry profiles one T cell receptor (beta chain) with its context. The antigen remains unidentified. The length of the CDR3 is 15 residues. The germline V gene has CDR1 SEHNR and CDR2 FQNEAQ (reference sequence). V dropped 1 base and J dropped 8 bases, with 15 bases sitting between them. This specimen comes from a study of T cell clones after liver transplantation. For the study at large: A pre-transplant mixed lymphocyte reaction with TCRbeta sequencing defined graft-donor-reactive clones followed in post-transplant blood. Three of the eight recipients were HCV-positive; the rest had non-autoimmune, non-viral transplant indications.

Clones were read by immunoSEQ multiplex PCR, and TCRdb kept only the in-frame ones, dropping some. The sample lists approximately 51,000 clones; 70% to 75% were seen once. Study conclusions and caveats: Compared with third party-reactive sequences, donor-reactive ones declined more, independent of withdrawal success.

The input for sequencing was CD4+ T cells from blood, taken less than 70 months after liver transplant. This receptor was identified in a human patient who received a liver transplant. The graft donor may be the source of some T cells. The gene calls are TRBV7-9 and TRBJ2-1, with D uncertain. As DNA, the CDR3 is TGTGCCAGCAGCTTAGACTTGCAGCGTTTCGATGAGCAGTTCTTC. Its protein is CASSLDLQRFDEQFF. Variable domain in full (rest from reference TRBV7-9 and TRBJ2-1): DTGVSQNPRHKITKRGQNVTFRCDPISEHNRLYWYRQTLGQGPEFLTYFQNEAQLEKSRLLSDRFSAERPKGSFSTLEIQRTEQGDSAMYLCASSLDLQRFDEQFFGPGTRLTVL.